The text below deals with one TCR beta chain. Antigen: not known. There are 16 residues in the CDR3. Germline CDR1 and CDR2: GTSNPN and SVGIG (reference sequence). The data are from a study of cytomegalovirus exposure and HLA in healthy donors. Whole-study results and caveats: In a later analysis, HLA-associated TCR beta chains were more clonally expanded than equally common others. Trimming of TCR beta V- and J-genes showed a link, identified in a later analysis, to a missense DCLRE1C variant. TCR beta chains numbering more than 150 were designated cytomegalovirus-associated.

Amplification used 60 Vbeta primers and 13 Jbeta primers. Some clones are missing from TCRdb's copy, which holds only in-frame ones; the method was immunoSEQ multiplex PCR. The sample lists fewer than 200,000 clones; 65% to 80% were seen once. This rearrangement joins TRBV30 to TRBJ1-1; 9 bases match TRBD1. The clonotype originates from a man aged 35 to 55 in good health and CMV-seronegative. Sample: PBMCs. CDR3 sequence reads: CANSLGTGRRGAEAFF. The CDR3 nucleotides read TGTGCGAATTCCCTAGGGACAGGGCGGAGAGGAGCTGAAGCTTTCTTT.